The TCR beta chain under discussion was sequenced for a study of vaccination effects on CD4 cells after COVID-19. CDR1 is KGHDR and CDR2 is SFDVKD in the germline V gene. The germline V and J ends were trimmed by 4 bases and 1 base, with 12 bases remaining between them. The length of the CDR3 is 15 residues. Antigen-specific CD4+ T cell clonotypes were called by their expansion after viral peptide-pool culture in ViraFEST. The culture ran for around ten days before CD4+ T cells were isolated. All participants had two doses of either the BNT162b2 or mRNA-1273 vaccine. Previously uninfected by SARS-CoV-2, the vaccine recipients also showed negative nucleocapsid antibodies. Researchers swapped half the medium for IL-2 medium on both days 3 and 7. Data came from immunoSEQ multiplex PCR; TCRdb stores just in-frame clones and leaves some out. The data contain approximately 70,000 clones, 81% of them singletons.

This clone showed up just once. Its matching antigen is unknown. This TCR derives from a human donor who received a COVID-19 vaccine. The material sequenced was CD4+ T cells from PBMCs cultured with HCoV-229E spike peptides, taken after COVID-19 vaccination. The chain has TRBV24-1 and TRBJ2-5, with D unclear. The CDR3 bases are TGTGCCACCAGTGACTACCGTGGGGTCCAAGAGACCCAGTACTTC. Protein sequence: CATSDYRGVQETQYF.